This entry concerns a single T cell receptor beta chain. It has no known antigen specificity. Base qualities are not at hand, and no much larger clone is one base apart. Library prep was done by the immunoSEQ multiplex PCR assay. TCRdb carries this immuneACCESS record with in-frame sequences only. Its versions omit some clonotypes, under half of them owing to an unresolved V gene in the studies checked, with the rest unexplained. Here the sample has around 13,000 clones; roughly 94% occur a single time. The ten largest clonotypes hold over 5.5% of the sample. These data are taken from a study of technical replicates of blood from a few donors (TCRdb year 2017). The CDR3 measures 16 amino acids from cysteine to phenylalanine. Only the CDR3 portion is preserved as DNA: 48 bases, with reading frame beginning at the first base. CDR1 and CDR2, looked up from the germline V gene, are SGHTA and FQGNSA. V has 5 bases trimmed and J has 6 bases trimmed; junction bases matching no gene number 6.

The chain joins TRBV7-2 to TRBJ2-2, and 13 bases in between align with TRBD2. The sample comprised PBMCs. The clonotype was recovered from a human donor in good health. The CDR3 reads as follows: CASSTRTSGSAGELFF. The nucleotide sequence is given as TGTGCCAGCAGCACCCGGACTAGCGGGAGTGCCGGGGAGCTGTTTTTT.